This T cell receptor (beta chain) was recovered during a study of cytomegalovirus exposure and HLA in healthy donors. Study-wide results and limits: Available immune exposure information covered CMV serostatus only. In an earlier analysis, productive rearrangement rates for most beta V segments clustered near 87% or 30%.

Trimming took off 0 bases at V and 0 bases at J, with 15 bases between the two ends. This CDR3 contains 18 residues. The germline CDR1 and CDR2 sequences are SGDLS and YYNGEE. Donors had nominal health at sampling but likely had unrecorded immune exposures. The PCR contained 60 Vbeta and 13 Jbeta primers. Profiled with immunoSEQ multiplex PCR; TCRdb holds only in-frame clones, not every one. Among roughly 130,000 clones, 75% to 85% were seen once, and the ten largest hold over 2.5%. Regarding this clone: The antigen is unknown.

The receptor's source is a male donor in good health and CMV-seronegative. The chain recombines TRBV9 with TRBJ1-4; D gene uncertain. Sequences were obtained from PBMCs. CDR3 sequence reads: CASSVATRADTTNEKLFF. DNA for the CDR3: TGTGCCAGCAGCGTAGCTACTAGGGCGGATACAACTAATGAAAAACTGTTTTTT.